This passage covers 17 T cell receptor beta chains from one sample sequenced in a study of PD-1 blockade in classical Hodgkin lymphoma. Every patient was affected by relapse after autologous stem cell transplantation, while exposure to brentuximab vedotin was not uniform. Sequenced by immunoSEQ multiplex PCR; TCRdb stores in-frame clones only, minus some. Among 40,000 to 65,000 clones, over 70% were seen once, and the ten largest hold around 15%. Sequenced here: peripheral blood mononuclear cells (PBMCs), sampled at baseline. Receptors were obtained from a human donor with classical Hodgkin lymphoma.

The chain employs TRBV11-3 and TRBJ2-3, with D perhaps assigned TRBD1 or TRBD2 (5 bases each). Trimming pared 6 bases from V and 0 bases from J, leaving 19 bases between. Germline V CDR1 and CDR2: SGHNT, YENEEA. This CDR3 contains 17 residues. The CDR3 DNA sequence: TGTGCCAGCAGGGGGAACCCGGGGCGACTTAGCACAGATACGCAGTATTTT. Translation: CASRGNPGRLSTDTQYF.

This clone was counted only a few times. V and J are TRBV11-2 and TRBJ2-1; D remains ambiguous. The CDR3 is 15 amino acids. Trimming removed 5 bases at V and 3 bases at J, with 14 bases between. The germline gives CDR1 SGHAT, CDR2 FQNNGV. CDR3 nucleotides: TGTGCCAGCAGCCCGGGCCCCCTACTCTACAATGAGCAGTTCTTC. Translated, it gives CASSPGPLLYNEQFF.

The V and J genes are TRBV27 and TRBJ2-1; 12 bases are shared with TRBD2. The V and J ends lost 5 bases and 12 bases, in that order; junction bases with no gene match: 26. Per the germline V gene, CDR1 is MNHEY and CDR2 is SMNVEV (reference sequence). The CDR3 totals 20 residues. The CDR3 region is CASSQKPGQGFSSGRAVQFF. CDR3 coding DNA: TGTGCCAGCAGTCAAAAACCGGGACAGGGCTTCTCTAGCGGGAGGGCCGTGCAGTTCTTC.

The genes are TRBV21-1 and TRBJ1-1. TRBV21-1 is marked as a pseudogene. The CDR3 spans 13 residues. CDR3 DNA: TGTGCCAGCAGCTCCCCAGTCGGGGCCGAAGCTTTCTTT. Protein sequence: CASSSPVGAEAFF.

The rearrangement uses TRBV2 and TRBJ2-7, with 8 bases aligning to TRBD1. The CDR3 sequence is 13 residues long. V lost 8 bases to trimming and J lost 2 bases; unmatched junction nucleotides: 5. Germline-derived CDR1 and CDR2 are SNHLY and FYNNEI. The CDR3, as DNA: TGTGCCAGCCAACAGGGGGATACCTACGAGCAGTACGTC. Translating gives CASQQGDTYEQYV.

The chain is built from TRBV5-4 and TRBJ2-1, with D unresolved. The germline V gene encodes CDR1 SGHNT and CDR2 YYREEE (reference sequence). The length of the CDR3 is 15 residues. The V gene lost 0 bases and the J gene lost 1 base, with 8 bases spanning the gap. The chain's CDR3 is CASSLARFSYNEQFF. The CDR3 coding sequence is TGTGCCAGCAGCTTGGCAAGGTTTTCCTACAATGAGCAGTTCTTC.

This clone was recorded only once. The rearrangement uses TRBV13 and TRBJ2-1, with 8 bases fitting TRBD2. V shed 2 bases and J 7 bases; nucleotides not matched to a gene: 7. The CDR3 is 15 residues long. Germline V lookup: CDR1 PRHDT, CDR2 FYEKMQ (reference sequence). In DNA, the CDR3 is TGTGCCAGCAGCTTATCCCCGGGAGGGTTAAATGAGCAGTTCTTC. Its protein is CASSLSPGGLNEQFF. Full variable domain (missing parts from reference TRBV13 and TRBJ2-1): AAGVIQSPRHLIKEKRETATLKCYPIPRHDTVYWYQQGPGQDPQFLISFYEKMQSDKGSIPDRFSAQQFSDYHSELNMSSLELGDSALYFCASSLSPGGLNEQFFGPGTRLTVL.

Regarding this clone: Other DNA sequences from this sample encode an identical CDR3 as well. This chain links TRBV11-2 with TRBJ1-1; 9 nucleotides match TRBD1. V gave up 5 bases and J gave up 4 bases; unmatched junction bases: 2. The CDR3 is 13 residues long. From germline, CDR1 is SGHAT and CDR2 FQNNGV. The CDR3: CASSLTGGTEAFF. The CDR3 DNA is TGTGCCAGCAGCCTGACAGGGGGCACTGAAGCTTTCTTT.

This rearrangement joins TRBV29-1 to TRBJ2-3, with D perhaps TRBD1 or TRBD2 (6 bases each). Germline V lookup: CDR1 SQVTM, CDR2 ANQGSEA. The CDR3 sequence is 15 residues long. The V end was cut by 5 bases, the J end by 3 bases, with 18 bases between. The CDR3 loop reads CSVTPTGAETDTQYF. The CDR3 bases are TGCAGCGTTACCCCTACGGGGGCCGAGACAGATACGCAGTATTTT.

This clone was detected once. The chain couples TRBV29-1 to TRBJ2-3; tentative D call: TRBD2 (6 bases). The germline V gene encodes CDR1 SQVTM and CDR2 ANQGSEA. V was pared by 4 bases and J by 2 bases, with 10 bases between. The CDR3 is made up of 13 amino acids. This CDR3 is CSVVWRDTDTQYF. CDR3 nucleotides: TGCAGCGTTGTTTGGCGGGACACAGATACGCAGTATTTT.

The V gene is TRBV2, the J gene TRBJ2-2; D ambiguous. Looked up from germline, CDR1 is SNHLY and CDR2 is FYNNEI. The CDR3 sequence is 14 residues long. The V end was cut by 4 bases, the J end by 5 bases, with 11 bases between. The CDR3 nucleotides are TGTGCCAGCAGTGTGCTCGACATAACCGGGGAGCTGTTTTTT. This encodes CASSVLDITGELFF. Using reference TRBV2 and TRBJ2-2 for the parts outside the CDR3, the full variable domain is EPEVTQTPSHQVTQMGQEVILRCVPISNHLYFYWYRQILGQKVEFLVSFYNNEISEKSEIFDDQFSVERPDGSNFTLKIRSTKLEDSAMYFCASSVLDITGELFFGEGSRLTVL.

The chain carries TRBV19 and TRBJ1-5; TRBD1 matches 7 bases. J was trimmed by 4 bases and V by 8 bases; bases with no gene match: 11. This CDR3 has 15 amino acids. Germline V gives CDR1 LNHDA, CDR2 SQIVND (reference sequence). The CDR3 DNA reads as TGTGCCAGTTCCCCTAGGGGACAGCTTAATCAGCCCCAGCATTTT. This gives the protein CASSPRGQLNQPQHF.

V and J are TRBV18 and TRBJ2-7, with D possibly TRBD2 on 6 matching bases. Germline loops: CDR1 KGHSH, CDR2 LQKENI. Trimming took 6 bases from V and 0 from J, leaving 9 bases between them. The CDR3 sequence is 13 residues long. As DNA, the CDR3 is TGTGCCAGCTCTAGCGGTAGCTCCTACGAGCAGTACTTC. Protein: CASSSGSSYEQYF. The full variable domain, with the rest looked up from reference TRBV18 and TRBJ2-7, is NAGVMQNPRHLVRRRGQEARLRCSPMKGHSHVYWYRQLPEEGLKFMVYLQKENIIDESGMPKERFSAEFPKEGPSILRIQQVVRGDSAAYFCASSSGSSYEQYFGPGTRLTVT.

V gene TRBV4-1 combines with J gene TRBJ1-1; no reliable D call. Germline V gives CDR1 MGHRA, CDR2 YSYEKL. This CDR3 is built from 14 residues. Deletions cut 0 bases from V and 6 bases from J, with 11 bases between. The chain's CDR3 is CASSQDIGQAEAFF. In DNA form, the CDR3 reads TGCGCCAGCAGCCAAGATATTGGGCAGGCTGAAGCTTTCTTT.

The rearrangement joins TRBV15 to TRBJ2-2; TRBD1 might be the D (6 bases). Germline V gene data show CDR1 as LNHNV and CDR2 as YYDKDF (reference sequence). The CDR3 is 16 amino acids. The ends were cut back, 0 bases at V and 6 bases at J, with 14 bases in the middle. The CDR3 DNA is TGTGCCACCAGCAGAGAAGCAGGGGTGGGCTCCGGGGAGCTGTTTTTT. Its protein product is CATSREAGVGSGELFF.

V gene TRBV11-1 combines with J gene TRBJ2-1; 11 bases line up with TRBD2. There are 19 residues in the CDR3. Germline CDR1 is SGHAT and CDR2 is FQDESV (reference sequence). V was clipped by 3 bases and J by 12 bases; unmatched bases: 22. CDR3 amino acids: CASSFSGGAVASTSGGQFF. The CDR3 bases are TGTGCCAGCAGCTTTAGCGGGGGCGCGGTAGCTAGCACTAGCGGGGGGCAGTTCTTC.

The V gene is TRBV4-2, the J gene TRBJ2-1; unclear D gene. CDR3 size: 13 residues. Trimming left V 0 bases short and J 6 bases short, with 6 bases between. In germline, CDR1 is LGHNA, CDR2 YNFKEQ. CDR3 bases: TGTGCCAGCAGCCAAGATCTAGGCAATGAGCAGTTCTTC. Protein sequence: CASSQDLGNEQFF.